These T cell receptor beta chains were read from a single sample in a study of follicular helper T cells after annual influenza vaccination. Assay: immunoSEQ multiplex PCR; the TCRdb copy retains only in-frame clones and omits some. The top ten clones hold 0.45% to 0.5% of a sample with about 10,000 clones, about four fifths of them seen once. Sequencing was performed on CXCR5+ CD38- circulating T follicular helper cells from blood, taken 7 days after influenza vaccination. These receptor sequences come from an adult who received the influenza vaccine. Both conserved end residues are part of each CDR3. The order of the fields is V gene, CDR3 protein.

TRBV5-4 CASSLAGGGTDTQYF
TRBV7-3 CASSFSALSSGNTIYF
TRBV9 CASSPGRGHSNYGYTF
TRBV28 CAALTGNSGNTIYF
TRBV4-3 CASSLTGVGGANVLTF
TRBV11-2 CASSFHIGQGLNEQFF
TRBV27 CASTQRTRDRLLF
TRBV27 CASSSHRGIPSYEQYF
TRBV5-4 CASSSLTVGQAVTQYF
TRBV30 CAWSAGTGSTDTQYF
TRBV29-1 CSATGPGEETQYF
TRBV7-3 CASSLNAEGELFF
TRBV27 CASSLWGERAFF
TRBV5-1 CASSLGGGGNEKLFF
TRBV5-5 CASSLGQSSSSGNTIYF
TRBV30 CAWTEGGLNEKLFF
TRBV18 CASSYGRETYEQYF
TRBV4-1 CASSQDQGDGNTEAFF
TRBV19 CASSISPGTGSPLHF
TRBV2 CASSSQGLGNIQYF
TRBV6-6 CASSTNRGPTEAFF
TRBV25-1 CATDRTNNEQFF
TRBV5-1 CASSSGTSGSYNEQFF